Presented here are 7 T cell receptor beta chains from one specimen sequenced in a study of T cell changes during pregnancy in multiple sclerosis. The table came from immunoSEQ multiplex PCR; TCRdb's copy has only in-frame clones and leaves some out. The table lists about 40,000 clones, roughly 90% of them singletons. The sample here was CD4+ T cells from peripheral blood mononuclear cells, taken in the third trimester of pregnancy. These receptors were obtained from a female donor with multiple sclerosis, enrolled in a pregnancy study.

J is TRBJ2-7 and V is TRBV7-8, with TRBD2 identical over 8 bases. The CDR3 spans 15 residues. Germline V gene lookup returns CDR1 SGHVS and CDR2 FQNEAQ. The V segment lost 5 bases and the J segment 0 bases; nucleotides outside the gene matches: 6. Here the CDR3 DNA reads TGTGCCAGCAGCCTTAGACTAGCGTCCTCCTACGAGCAGTACTTC. Its protein product is CASSLRLASSYEQYF.

This clone was detected only once. V gene TRBV21-1 combines with J gene TRBJ2-1; the D segment call TRBD1 is taken from the table without a DNA check. TRBV21-1 is assigned pseudogene status. The CDR3 spans 19 residues. The CDR3 coding sequence is TGTGCCAGCAGCACCACCCCCCCTGACAGGGGCCCCACCTACAATGAGCAGTTCTTC. Its protein product is CASSTTPPDRGPTYNEQFF.

The chain links TRBV5-1 to TRBJ2-1; D unclear. There are 16 residues in the CDR3. V was clipped by 0 bases and J by 0 bases, with 10 bases between them. Germline V gene lookup returns CDR1 SGHRS and CDR2 YFSETQ. The CDR3 sequence is CASSLAAGSSYNEQFF. For the CDR3, the DNA is TGCGCCAGCAGCTTGGCCGCAGGAAGCTCCTACAATGAGCAGTTCTTC.

The V gene is TRBV27, the J gene TRBJ2-2, with 9 bases that match TRBD1. Germline loops: CDR1 MNHEY, CDR2 SMNVEV (reference sequence). This CDR3 region has 16 residues. The V gene end was trimmed by 0 bases and the J gene end by 4 bases; junction bases not matched to a gene: 3. Written as DNA, the CDR3 is TGTGCCAGCAGTTTATCCGGGACAGGGTCCACCGGGGAGCTGTTTTTT. Its translation is CASSLSGTGSTGELFF.

V and J are TRBV5-4 and TRBJ2-7, with D tentatively TRBD2 (7 bases). The germline V and J ends were trimmed by 4 bases and 1 base, with 15 bases remaining between them. Germline CDR1 SGHNT, CDR2 YYREEE (reference sequence). This CDR3 region has 15 residues. The CDR3 is CASSRGGGPSYEQYF. CDR3 nucleotides: TGTGCCAGCAGCCGAGGGGGGGGCCCTTCCTACGAGCAGTACTTC.

This rearrangement joins TRBV25-1 to TRBJ2-3; D uncertain. Germline V lookup: CDR1 MGHDK, CDR2 SYGVNS. The CDR3 runs 15 residues. Trimming removed 0 bases from V and 4 bases from J, with 11 bases in between. CDR3 DNA sequence: TGTGCCAGCAGTGAATACAACAGAAAGCCAGATACGCAGTATTTT. The encoded protein is CASSEYNRKPDTQYF.

This clone came up once. This chain links TRBV19 with TRBJ2-3; D remains unclear. Germline V gene lookup returns CDR1 LNHDA and CDR2 SQIVND (reference sequence). CDR3 length: 15 amino acids. V lost 4 bases to trimming and J lost 2 bases, with 13 bases between them. The CDR3 sequence: CASSRALVDTDTQYF. The CDR3 bases are TGTGCCAGTAGTAGGGCGCTGGTGGACACAGATACGCAGTATTTT.